The rows below give T cell receptor beta chains drawn from one sample of a study of blood T cell repertoires in COVID-19. Assay: immunoSEQ multiplex PCR; the TCRdb copy retains only in-frame clones and omits some. The sample contains over 250,000 clones, 88% of which appear only once. Sequenced: peripheral blood. Source of these receptors: a woman aged 40-49 years who had recovered from COVID-19. CDR3s include the opening cysteine and the closing phenylalanine or tryptophan. Each record gives: J gene, D gene, clone size, V gene, CDR3 DNA, CDR3 protein. D genes are given only for firm matches. Some rows have no size entry. The others give once, few or many, or a class for an expanded clone.

TRBJ1-5,TRBD1,once,TRBV6-5,TGTGCCAGCACACAGGGGGATGGTCAGCCCCAGCATTTT,CASTQGDGQPQHF
TRBJ1-6,TRBD1,NA,TRBV10-3,TGTGCCATCCCCGACAGGGGCAAAGATAATTCACCCCTCCACTTT,CAIPDRGKDNSPLHF
TRBJ2-7,TRBD1,NA,TRBV5-1,TGCGCCAGCAGCCAGGACAGGGGAGCAAAGCTTAGGCAGTACTTC,CASSQDRGAKLRQYF
TRBJ2-5,NA,NA,TRBV6-6,TGTGCCAGCAGTTACTTCCGGCTACAGGCGCAAGAGACCCAGTACTTC,CASSYFRLQAQETQYF
TRBJ1-2,TRBD1,few,TRBV7-9,TGTGCCAGCAGCCGAGGGGGCGCGATTGGCTACACCTTC,CASSRGGAIGYTF
TRBJ2-5,NA,NA,TRBV12-3/TRBV12-4,TGTGCCAGCAGTTTCGACCACCAGGGGACCCAGTACTTC,CASSFDHQGTQYF
TRBJ2-2,TRBD2,NA,TRBV5-5,TGTGCCAGCAGCTTGCGGGGCGCCGCGGGAGGGCGCACCGGGGAGCTGTTTTTT,CASSLRGAAGGRTGELFF
TRBJ1-5,NA,NA,TRBV9,TGTGCCAGCAGCGTAGGGGACACCGCCTCCCCCCAGCATTTT,CASSVGDTASPQHF
TRBJ2-7,NA,NA,TRBV7-9,TGTGCCAGCAGCCCCGCCGCCTATTACGAGCAGTACTTC,CASSPAAYYEQYF
TRBJ1-1,TRBD1,NA,TRBV11-2,TGTGCCACCCCGCGGACAGGGTTGTGGGACACTGAAGCTTTCTTT,CATPRTGLWDTEAFF
TRBJ2-5,NA,NA,TRBV5-1,TGCGCCAGCAGACTGGCGGTGCAAGAGACCCAGTACTTC,CASRLAVQETQYF
TRBJ2-5,TRBD1,NA,TRBV5-8,TGTGCCAGCAGCTCCCCCGGGACAGGCCAAGAGACCCAGTACTTC,CASSSPGTGQETQYF
TRBJ2-3,TRBD2,NA,TRBV30,TGTGCCTGGACCCCGGGACTAGCAAGCACAGATACGCAGTATTTT,CAWTPGLASTDTQYF
TRBJ2-2,TRBD2,NA,TRBV4-3,TGCGCCAGCAGCCAAGATGTCCTAGCGGGAGACACCGGGGAGCTGTTTTTT,CASSQDVLAGDTGELFF
TRBJ2-5,TRBD2,NA,TRBV9,TGTGCCAGCAGCGTCACTAGCGGGAGGAGGGAGACCCAGTACTTC,CASSVTSGRRETQYF
TRBJ2-7,TRBD2,NA,TRBV7-3,TGTGCCAGCAGCCGCAGGGAGCGGGATTCCTACGAGCAGTACTTC,CASSRRERDSYEQYF
TRBJ1-2,TRBD1,NA,TRBV15,TGTGCCACCAGCAGAGTCTCGGACAGGAGTTTTTCCTATGGCTACACCTTC,CATSRVSDRSFSYGYTF
TRBJ2-1,NA,NA,TRBV11-3,TGTGCCAGCAGCTTATCGGGGCTAGCGTACAATGAGCAGTTCTTC,CASSLSGLAYNEQFF
TRBJ2-2,TRBD2,NA,TRBV19,TGTGCCAGTTCCCGGGGAGGGACCGGGGAGCTGTTTTTT,CASSRGGTGELFF
TRBJ2-2,NA,NA,TRBV29-1,TGCAGCGTTAGCGGAGCGAACACCGGGGAGCTGTTTTTT,CSVSGANTGELFF
TRBJ1-2,NA,NA,TRBV24-1,TGTGCCACCAGAAAATACAGGTTCGATGGCTACACCTTC,CATRKYRFDGYTF
TRBJ1-5,TRBD1,NA,TRBV5-3,TGTGCCAGAAGCCACGGGACAGCTAGCAATCAGCCCCAGCATTTT,CARSHGTASNQPQHF
TRBJ1-4,NA,NA,TRBV11-2,TGTGCCAGCAGCCCCCGTGTGGGGGCGCGGGAAAAACTGTTTTTT,CASSPRVGAREKLFF
TRBJ2-5,NA,NA,TRBV7-2,TGTGCCAGCAGCCCTAGGGCCCTTCTCAGCGGGGAGACCCAGTACTTC,CASSPRALLSGETQYF
TRBJ2-6,NA,NA,TRBV9,TGTGCCAGCAGCGCCAGCAGGGGAGCTGGGGCCAACGTCCTGACTTTC,CASSASRGAGANVLTF
TRBJ2-5,TRBD2,NA,TRBV10-2,TGCGCCAGCAGGGCGGGGACTAGAGAGACCCAGTACTTC,CASRAGTRETQYF
TRBJ2-3,NA,NA,TRBV7-2,TGTGCCAGCAGCTTCACTAGAGCCGCCACAGATACGCAGTATTTT,CASSFTRAATDTQYF
TRBJ2-5,NA,NA,TRBV18,TGTGCCAGCTCACCCCTCCCTATTGGGCGGGATTCGGAGACCCAGTACTTC,CASSPLPIGRDSETQYF
TRBJ1-5,TRBD1,NA,TRBV6-6,TGTGCCAGCAGCCCCGGGACAGGGGCTTCCAATCAGCCCCAGCATTTT,CASSPGTGASNQPQHF
TRBJ2-5,NA,NA,TRBV5-1,TGCGCCAGCAGCTTGGGGCCCAGGGGGGCCTACCAAGAGACCCAGTACTTC,CASSLGPRGAYQETQYF
TRBJ2-3,TRBD2,NA,TRBV11-2,TGTGCCAGCAGCCCCCTATGGGGGGGGAGGGCAGATACGCAGTATTTT,CASSPLWGGRADTQYF
TRBJ1-1,NA,NA,TRBV15,TGTGCCACCAGGAGAAGGGGACTCCAGAACACTGAAGCTTTCTTT,CATRRRGLQNTEAFF
TRBJ1-1,NA,NA,TRBV5-1,TGCGCCAGCAGCTTGAAGGACAGCCGGTGGGTCACTGAAGCTTTCTTT,CASSLKDSRWVTEAFF
TRBJ2-1,NA,NA,TRBV18,TGTGCCAGCTCACCAGCCAGGGAAAGTGAGCAGTTCTTC,CASSPARESEQFF
TRBJ1-2,NA,NA,TRBV2,TGTGCCAGCCCCCTTCGGGTAGGCAGCCCTAACTATGGCTACACCTTC,CASPLRVGSPNYGYTF
TRBJ2-5,NA,NA,TRBV10-2,TGCGCCAGCAGGGGCCCGCTGGATCAAGAGACCCAGTACTTC,CASRGPLDQETQYF
TRBJ1-2,TRBD1,few,TRBV7-8,TGTGCCAGCAGCTTAGGGGGACAGGGAACAGCTAACTATGGCTACACCTTC,CASSLGGQGTANYGYTF
TRBJ2-3,TRBD1,once,TRBV27,TGTGCCAGCAGTGCCACCGGGACAGGGGGTACGCAGTATTTT,CASSATGTGGTQYF
TRBJ2-5,NA,NA,TRBV30,TGTGCCTGGGGGCTAGTCCAAGAGACCCAGTACTTC,CAWGLVQETQYF
TRBJ2-5,TRBD2,once,TRBV30,TGTGCCTGGAGTGGGGGGACTAGCTGGGAAGCCCAGTACTTC,CAWSGGTSWEAQYF
TRBJ2-5,TRBD1,NA,TRBV5-1,TGCGCCAGCAGCCGGGTGGGGACAGGGGGCGCGGAGACCCAGTACTTC,CASSRVGTGGAETQYF
TRBJ2-3,TRBD2,once,TRBV7-9,TGTGCCAGCAGCCCCCCCGGGACTAGCGGCACAGATACGCAGTATTTT,CASSPPGTSGTDTQYF
TRBJ2-1,TRBD2,NA,TRBV4-1,TGCGCCAGCAGCCAAGCCCCATCAGCGGGAGGGCCGGGGAATGAGCAGTTCTTC,CASSQAPSAGGPGNEQFF
TRBJ2-3,NA,NA,TRBV20-1,TGCAGTGCTGCCTCCGAGAGCACGCAGTATTTT,CSAASESTQYF
TRBJ2-6,NA,NA,TRBV18,TGTGCCAGCTCACCATTGCCAGGTCCGGGGTCTGGGGCCAACGTCCTGACTTTC,CASSPLPGPGSGANVLTF
TRBJ2-1,TRBD2,once,TRBV11-3,TGTGCCAGCAGCCCATCTGGCCTAGCGGGAGGTAATGAGCAGTTCTTC,CASSPSGLAGGNEQFF
TRBJ1-2,NA,NA,TRBV5-1,TGCGCCAGCAGCCCGGCCCAAACAGCTCCCTATGGCTACACCTTC,CASSPAQTAPYGYTF
TRBJ2-3,NA,NA,TRBV24-1,TGTGCCACCAGTGATCCGCGCGCGAACACAGATACGCAGTATTTT,CATSDPRANTDTQYF
TRBJ2-1,NA,NA,TRBV18,TGTGCCAGCTCACCACGCGCCCCGGAGCAGTTCTTC,CASSPRAPEQFF
TRBJ1-5,NA,NA,TRBV6-5,TGTGCCAGCAGGGACAGACTTAATCAGCCCCAGCATTTT,CASRDRLNQPQHF
TRBJ2-3,NA,NA,TRBV5-1,TGCGCCAGCAGCGGGGCGGCCCTGGCAGATACGCAGTATTTT,CASSGAALADTQYF
TRBJ1-2,NA,NA,TRBV6-6,TGTGCCAGCAGTTACAGGGGGGGGCATGGCTACACCTTC,CASSYRGGHGYTF
TRBJ1-4,NA,NA,TRBV5-3,TGTGCCAGAAGCCCCGGGGGTGCTGGGGGGGATGAAAAACTGTTTTTT,CARSPGGAGGDEKLFF
TRBJ1-5,NA,NA,TRBV30,TGTGCCTGGAGTGTACCTGTGGCCTATCAGCCCCAGCATTTT,CAWSVPVAYQPQHF
TRBJ1-2,NA,NA,TRBV24-1,TGTGCCACCAGCGGACCGGCAGGGTACGGTGGCTACACCTTC,CATSGPAGYGGYTF
TRBJ1-5,NA,NA,TRBV7-8,TGTGCCAGCAGCTTAGGTCAGGTTGGGTGGCAGCATTTT,CASSLGQVGWQHF
TRBJ2-3,TRBD2,once,TRBV20-1,TGCAGTGCTAGTCCGCTGGCTAGCGGGATCACAGATACGCAGTATTTT,CSASPLASGITDTQYF
TRBJ2-1,TRBD1,once,TRBV6-5,TGTGCCAGCAGGGGACAGGGGGCCGACAATGAGCAGTTCTTC,CASRGQGADNEQFF